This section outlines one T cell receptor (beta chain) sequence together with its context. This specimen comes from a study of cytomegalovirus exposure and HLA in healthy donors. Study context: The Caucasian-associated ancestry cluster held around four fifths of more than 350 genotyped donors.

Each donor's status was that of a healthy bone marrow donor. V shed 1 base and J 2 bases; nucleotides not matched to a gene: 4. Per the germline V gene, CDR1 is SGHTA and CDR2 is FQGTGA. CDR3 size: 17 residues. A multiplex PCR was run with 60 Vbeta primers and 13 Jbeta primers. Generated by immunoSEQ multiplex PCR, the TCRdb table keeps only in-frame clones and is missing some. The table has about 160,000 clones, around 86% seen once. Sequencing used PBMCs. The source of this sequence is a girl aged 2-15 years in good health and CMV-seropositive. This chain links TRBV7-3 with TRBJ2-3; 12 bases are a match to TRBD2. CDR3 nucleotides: TGTGCCAGCAGCTTAAGGCTAGCGGGAGGGCTCACAGATACGCAGTATTTT. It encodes CASSLRLAGGLTDTQYF.